The clone carrying this T cell receptor (beta chain) was counted once. Antigen: not known. The sample originates from a study of T cell repertoires in cytomegalovirus infection. Whole-study context: An indication of both CMV infection and matching HLA type came from public TCR beta signatures. Broader study findings: In two of eight donors, the top clonotype was HLA-C-restricted CMV-specific.

One entry per CDR3 protein results from TCRdb running MiXCR on the reads. The table has roughly 310,000 distinct CDR3 sequences, under 35% seen once. The CDR3 spans 18 residues. The J segment lost 6 bases and the V segment lost 2 bases, leaving 16 bases of the junction unmatched. Germline V gene lookup returns CDR1 PRHDT and CDR2 FYEKMQ (reference sequence). This receptor was obtained from a human donor in good health (CMV status not recorded). Some clones in this sample may be carry-over from other donors' samples. This specimen was cultured PBMCs, taken from culture after CMV antigen stimulation. V is TRBV13 and J is TRBJ2-7, with TRBD2 matching over 10 bases. The CDR3 here is CASSLKAGPSGSRGEQYF. The DNA for the CDR3 is TGTGCCAGCAGCTTAAAGGCAGGGCCTAGCGGGAGTCGTGGCGAGCAGTACTTC.